This T cell receptor (beta chain) was recovered during a study of cytomegalovirus exposure and HLA in healthy donors. About the research overall: The 95 to 150 validation repertoires used the same platform as the 650 to 750 first-cohort repertoires, a later analysis reported.

The table came from immunoSEQ multiplex PCR; TCRdb's copy has only in-frame clones and leaves some out. Counted here are tens of thousands of clones, about 94% occurring once; the ten biggest clones make up about 4.2%. A note on this clone: Its specificity is unknown.

Broader study findings: Subsequent analysis showed first-cohort TCR clusters tending to co-occur in over a hundred validation repertoires.

Germline V CDR1 and CDR2: MNHEY, SVGAGI. Trimming took off 2 bases at V and 4 bases at J, with 11 bases between the two ends. This CDR3 region has 14 residues. The donors were members of the roughly 120-subject validation cohort (separate from the roughly 660-subject first cohort). The sequence was collected from a man aged 18 to 35 in good health and CMV-seropositive. The specimen was PBMCs. This chain joins TRBV6-5 and TRBJ1-1, with TRBD1 as a possible D gene (5 bases). For the CDR3, the DNA is TGTGCCAGCAGTTACAGGGGTGCGAGCACTGAAGCTTTCTTT. Residues: CASSYRGASTEAFF.